The present T cell receptor beta chain was sequenced within a study of cytomegalovirus exposure and HLA in healthy donors. Germline assignment: CDR1 MNHNY and CDR2 SVGAGI (reference sequence). The V end was cut by 2 bases, the J end by 4 bases, with 11 bases between. The CDR3 covers 14 residues. PCR amplification relied on 60 Vbeta primers (plus 13 Jbeta primers). TCRdb keeps only in-frame clones here, not all; method: immunoSEQ multiplex PCR. Here the sample spans more than 95,000 clones, around 79% being singletons. This sequence joins TRBV6-6 and TRBJ1-2, with D tentatively TRBD1 (5 bases). The TCR comes from a man aged 55 to 70 in good health and CMV-seropositive. Sequencing input: PBMCs. The chain's CDR3 is CASSYGRQSYGYTF. The DNA for the CDR3 is TGTGCCAGCAGTTACGGGCGACAGTCCTATGGCTACACCTTC.